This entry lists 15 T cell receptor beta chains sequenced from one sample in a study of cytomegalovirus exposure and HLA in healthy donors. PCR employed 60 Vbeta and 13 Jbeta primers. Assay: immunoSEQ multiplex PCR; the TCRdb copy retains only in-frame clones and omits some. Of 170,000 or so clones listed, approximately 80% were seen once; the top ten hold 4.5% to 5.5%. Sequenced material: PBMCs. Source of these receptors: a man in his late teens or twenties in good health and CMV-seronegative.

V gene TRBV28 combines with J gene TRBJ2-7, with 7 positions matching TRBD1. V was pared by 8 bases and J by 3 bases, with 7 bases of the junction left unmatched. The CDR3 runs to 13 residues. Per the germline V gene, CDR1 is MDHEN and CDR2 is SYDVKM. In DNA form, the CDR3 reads TGTGCCAGCTCCAGACAGGGTCACTACGAGCAGTACTTC. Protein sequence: CASSRQGHYEQYF.

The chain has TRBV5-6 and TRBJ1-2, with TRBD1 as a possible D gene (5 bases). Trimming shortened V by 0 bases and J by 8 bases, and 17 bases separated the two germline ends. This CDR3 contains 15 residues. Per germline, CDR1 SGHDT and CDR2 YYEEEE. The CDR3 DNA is TGTGCCAGCAGCTTGGCCGGAAGGGGCTTAGGCGGCTACACCTTC. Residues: CASSLAGRGLGGYTF.

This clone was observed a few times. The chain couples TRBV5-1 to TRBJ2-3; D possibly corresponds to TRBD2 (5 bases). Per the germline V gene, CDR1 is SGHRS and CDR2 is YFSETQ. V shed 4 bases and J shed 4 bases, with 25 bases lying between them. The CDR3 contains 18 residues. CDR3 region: CASSPTPRRLAGADTQYF. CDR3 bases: TGCGCCAGCAGCCCTACCCCCCGCCGGCTAGCAGGAGCAGATACGCAGTATTTT.

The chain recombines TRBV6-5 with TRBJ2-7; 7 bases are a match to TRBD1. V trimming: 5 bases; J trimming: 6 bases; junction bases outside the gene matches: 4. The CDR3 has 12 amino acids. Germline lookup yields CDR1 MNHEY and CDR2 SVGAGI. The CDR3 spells CASSVTGSEQYF. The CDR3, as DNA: TGTGCCAGCAGTGTGACAGGGTCCGAGCAGTACTTC.

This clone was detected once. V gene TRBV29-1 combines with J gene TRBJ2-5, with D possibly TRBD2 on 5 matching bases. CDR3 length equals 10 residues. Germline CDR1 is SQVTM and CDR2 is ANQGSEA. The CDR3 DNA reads TGCAGGGAGGTCCAAGAGACCCAGTACTTC. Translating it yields CREVQETQYF.

The CDR3 loop is CASSLTGRPEETQYF. The CDR3 DNA reads as TGCGCCAGCAGCTTGACAGGGAGACCTGAAGAGACCCAGTACTTC. The chain employs TRBV5-1 and TRBJ2-5, with D maybe TRBD1 (6 bases). The CDR3 covers 15 residues. Trimming stripped 1 base from V and 3 bases from J, with 13 bases between. The germline V gene encodes CDR1 SGHRS and CDR2 YFSETQ.

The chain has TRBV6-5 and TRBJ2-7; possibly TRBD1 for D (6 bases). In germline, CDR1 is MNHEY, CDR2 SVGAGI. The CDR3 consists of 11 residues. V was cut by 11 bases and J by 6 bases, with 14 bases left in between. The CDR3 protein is CAAGEAREQYF. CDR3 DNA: TGTGCCGCAGGGGAAGCGCGCGAGCAGTACTTC.

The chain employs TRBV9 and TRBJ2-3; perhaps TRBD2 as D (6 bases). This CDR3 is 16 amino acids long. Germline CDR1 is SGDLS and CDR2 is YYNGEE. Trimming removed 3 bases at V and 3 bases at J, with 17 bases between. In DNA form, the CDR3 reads TGTGCCAGCAGCGGCACGCGGGGCGCGGGGACAGATACGCAGTATTTT. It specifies CASSGTRGAGTDTQYF.

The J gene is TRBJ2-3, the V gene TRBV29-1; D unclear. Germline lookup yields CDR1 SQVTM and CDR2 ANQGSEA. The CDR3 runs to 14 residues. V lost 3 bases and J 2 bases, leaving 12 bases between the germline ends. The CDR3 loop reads CSVEYQRLTDTQYF. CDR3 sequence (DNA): TGCAGCGTTGAGTACCAGCGCCTCACAGATACGCAGTATTTT.

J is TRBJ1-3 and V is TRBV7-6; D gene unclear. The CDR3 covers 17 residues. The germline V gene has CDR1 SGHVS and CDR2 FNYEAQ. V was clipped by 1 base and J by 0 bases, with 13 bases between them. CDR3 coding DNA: TGTGCCAGCAGCTTAGTACCGGACTCCGCCTCTGGAAACACCATATATTTT. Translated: CASSLVPDSASGNTIYF.

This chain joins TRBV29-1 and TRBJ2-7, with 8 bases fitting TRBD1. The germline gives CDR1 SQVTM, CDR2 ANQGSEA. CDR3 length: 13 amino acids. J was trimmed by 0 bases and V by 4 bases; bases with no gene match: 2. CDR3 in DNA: TGCAGCGTTGCAGGGGGCTTCTCCTACGAGCAGTACTTC. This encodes CSVAGGFSYEQYF.

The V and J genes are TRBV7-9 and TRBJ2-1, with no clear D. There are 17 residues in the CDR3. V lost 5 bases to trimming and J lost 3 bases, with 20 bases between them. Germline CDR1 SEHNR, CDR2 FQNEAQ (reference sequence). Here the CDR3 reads CASSHSGMNRVYNEQFF. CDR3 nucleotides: TGTGCCAGCAGCCACTCTGGTATGAACAGAGTCTACAATGAGCAGTTCTTC.

The CDR3 DNA sequence: TGTGCCAGCAGTTACCCGACAGGGACCACTCATACGCAGTATTTT. It codes for CASSYPTGTTHTQYF. The chain links TRBV6-6 to TRBJ2-3; 7 bases match TRBD1. Germline lookup yields CDR1 MNHNY and CDR2 SVGAGI (reference sequence). V dropped 2 bases and J dropped 7; count of bases not matched to a gene: 9. The CDR3 length is 15 residues.

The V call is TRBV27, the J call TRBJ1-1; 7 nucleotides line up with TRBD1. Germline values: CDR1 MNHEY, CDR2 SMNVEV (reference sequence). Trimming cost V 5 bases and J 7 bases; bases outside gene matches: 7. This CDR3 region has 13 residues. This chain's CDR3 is CASSLSRDSEAFF. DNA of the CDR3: TGTGCCAGCAGTCTAAGCCGGGACAGTGAAGCTTTCTTT.

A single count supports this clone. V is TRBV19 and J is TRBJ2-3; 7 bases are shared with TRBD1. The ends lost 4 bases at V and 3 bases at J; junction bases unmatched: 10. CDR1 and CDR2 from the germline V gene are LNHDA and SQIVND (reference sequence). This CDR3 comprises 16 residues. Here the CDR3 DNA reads TGTGCCAGTAGTACCCGGGACAGAGGCACGACAGATACGCAGTATTTT. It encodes CASSTRDRGTTDTQYF.